This T cell receptor beta chain was sequenced during a study of blood T cells in healthy people across ages (dated by TCRdb to between 2015 and 2017). Regarding the study in general: In model experiments, template switching captured about one uniquely barcoded TCR beta cDNA molecule for every two T cells. The donors were divided into four age groups: young (average approximately 15 years), middle-aged (approximately 42), aged (roughly 60) and long-lived (about 84). The study measured age-related changes in TCR beta repertoire diversity using deep sequencing normalized with unique cDNA molecular identifiers. To avoid experimental bias, donors of different ages were randomly spread across the sequencing lanes. The study analyzed two additional independent replicas of 1 million unique cDNA reads from the same blood draw for two donors, one aged 18 to 29 and one aged 80 or older.

General study outcomes and caveats: Observed TCR beta diversity per million T cells fell roughly linearly with age, and a significant reduction was already apparent by age approximately 40. Total diversity estimates from one million sequenced T cells were considered lower bounds and underestimates. Compared with the aged group, the long-lived group had more naive CD4+ T cells, fewer expanded clones and increased TCR diversity, a pattern suggesting age selection. The CMV infection status of donors was not known, potentially confounding age-related changes in expanded clonotypes. The percentage of naive T cells measured by flow cytometry correlated strongly with observed TCR beta diversity. Because profiling used bulk unsorted PBMCs, naive and antigen-experienced compartments could not be compared conclusively.

This clonotype has a handful of counts. Its antigen target is currently unknown. Per-base qualities were not stored, and no clone one base away is much larger. Inclusive of the bounding cysteine and phenylalanine, the CDR3 is 14 residues long. Just CDR3 DNA is preserved here, 42 bases in frame from base 1. CDR1 MNHEY and CDR2 SMNVEV were looked up in the germline V gene (reference sequence). V sheds 2 bases and J sheds 3 bases, leaving 11 bases between their ends. Libraries were made using 5' RACE. The sequencer listed for this sample is Illumina HiSeq 2500. A second PCR of roughly 7 to 11 cycles was performed with a sample-barcoded 5' primer and a J-beta primer mix. A unique molecular identifier was introduced onto each TCR beta cDNA molecule by a template-switch 5' adaptor carrying 12 random nucleotides. Each sample yielded at least 2.5 million CDR3-containing paired-end reads. First-strand cDNA synthesis was performed from all RNA using the Mint cDNA synthesis kit, with priming by a TRBC-specific oligonucleotide. After uracil-DNA glycosylase treatment, a first 18-cycle PCR used universal primers M1SS and BC2_uni_R on all cDNA. Turning to the authors' computational methods: Normalization of each sample was performed by random selection of 1 million high-quality reads, each carrying a distinct molecular identifier. Instead of being binned into consensus sequences, reads with shared molecular identifiers were discarded. MiTCR, with a Q25 quality threshold and the strictest error-elimination algorithm, was used for CDR3 identification, clonotype clustering and error correction. A nonparametric unseen species model with Euler transformation was used to estimate lower-bound total TCR beta diversity. The raw public data were reprocessed by TCRdb itself: fastp quality trimming at Q25, MiXCR clonotype calling, in-frame beta chains only. A single entry per CDR3 protein holds the most common genes and DNA from its merged rows. In this record, the V and J calls reflect TCRdb's handling and not the investigators' own analysis. This sample lists about 730,000 distinct CDR3 sequences; about 42% were detected once. The ten most abundant clones make up less than 25% of the sample.

Systemically healthy Caucasian individuals from Russia, some 40 in total and aged roughly 6 to 95 years, were included as donors. Each donor gave about 9.2 milliliters of peripheral blood, drawn into EDTA-treated Vacutainer tubes. Ficoll-Paque density-gradient centrifugation was used to isolate PBMCs, with at least 6.5 million per sample. Total RNA, at least 6 micrograms per sample, was extracted from PBMCs with Trizol reagent. For every donor, flow cytometry on a PBMC aliquot measured the percentage of naive CD45RAhigh/CD27high T cells. The sequenced material came from blood. The origin of this receptor is a woman aged 55-75 years in good health. The chain uses TRBV27 and TRBJ2-7; a tentative D call is TRBD1 (7 bases match). The CDR3: CASSLGGGNYEQYF. The sequenced DNA is TGTGCCAGCAGTTTAGGAGGGGGCAACTACGAGCAGTACTTC.